The clone carrying this T cell receptor beta chain was recorded at least ten times. The PBMCs were taken from 10 ml of fresh peripheral blood. The CDR3 consists of 14 residues. CDR1 and CDR2 (germline): LNHNV, YYDKDF (reference sequence). V was clipped by 0 bases and J by 3 bases, with 9 bases between them. TCR beta CDR3 regions were amplified from RNA. The HTBI primer set was used in a first-round RT-PCR of the TCR CDR3. MiXCR, applied by TCRdb to the multiplex PCR reads, yields one record per CDR3 protein. The data contain roughly 560,000 distinct CDR3 sequences, 14% to 15% of them seen just once; the ten biggest clones take up roughly 4.5%. The record originates from a study of T cells in Graves' hyperthyroidism and ophthalmopathy.

The sequence was obtained from a woman between 35 and 50 years old with Graves' ophthalmopathy. Sequenced: blood. This sequence joins TRBV15 and TRBJ2-7, with D unclear. CDR3 sequence: CATSREWQIYEQYF. In DNA, the CDR3 is TGTGCCACCAGCAGAGAGTGGCAGATCTACGAGCAGTACTTC.